These 21 T cell receptor beta chains were all obtained from the same sample, sequenced in a study of shared clonotypes between healthy human individuals. Assay: immunoSEQ multiplex PCR; the TCRdb copy retains only in-frame clones and omits some. The sample consists of 850,000 to 1,100,000 clones, 60% to 80% of them appearing once. Sequenced sample: memory CD4+ T cells from PBMCs. Subset reported: CD45RA-negative fraction. The receptors were gathered from a man in his late teens or twenties in good health. Some clones in this sample may be carry-over from other donors' samples.

The chain is built from TRBV28 and TRBJ1-5; a possible D gene is TRBD1 (5 bases). Per germline, CDR1 MDHEN and CDR2 SYDVKM. The CDR3 loop spans 14 amino acids. V shed 6 bases and J shed 6 bases, with 15 bases lying between them. CDR3 in DNA: TGTGCCAGCAGGTCAGGGCCGCGCGGTCAGCCCCAGCATTTT. Amino acids: CASRSGPRGQPQHF.

This rearrangement joins TRBV4-3 to TRBJ2-5; TRBD2 aligns across 7 bases. The trim removed 3 bases at V and 1 base at J, leaving 5 bases unmatched. The CDR3 totals 15 residues. In germline, CDR1 is LGHNA, CDR2 YSLEER. The CDR3: CASSHDRLAQETQYF. For the CDR3, the DNA is TGCGCCAGCAGCCATGACCGACTAGCCCAAGAGACCCAGTACTTC.

This chain uses TRBV5-1 with TRBJ2-7; TRBD2 aligns across 16 bases. This CDR3 has 19 residues. CDR1 is SGHRS and CDR2 is YFSETQ in the germline V gene. V trimming: 0 bases; J trimming: 6 bases; junction bases outside the gene matches: 12. CDR3 sequence reads: CASSLVGTSGREARGEQYF. In DNA, the CDR3 is TGCGCCAGCAGCTTGGTCGGGACTAGCGGGAGGGAAGCTCGGGGCGAGCAGTACTTC. The whole variable domain, remainder taken from reference TRBV5-1 and TRBJ2-7, is KAGVTQTPRYLIKTRGQQVTLSCSPISGHRSVSWYQQTPGQGLQFLFEYFSETQRNKGNFPGRFSGRQFSNSRSEMNVSTLELGDSALYLCASSLVGTSGREARGEQYFGPGTRLTVT.

V usage is TRBV5-1 and J usage is TRBJ1-1; tentative D call: TRBD1 (6 bases). The ends were cut back, 4 bases at V and 1 base at J, with 11 bases in the middle. CDR3 length: 14 residues. CDR1 and CDR2 from the germline V gene are SGHRS and YFSETQ. The CDR3 loop is CASSLSDRNTEAFF. CDR3 nucleotide sequence: TGCGCCAGCAGCCTATCGGACAGGAACACTGAAGCTTTCTTT. Together with reference TRBV5-1 and TRBJ1-1, the CDR3 gives the full variable domain: KAGVTQTPRYLIKTRGQQVTLSCSPISGHRSVSWYQQTPGQGLQFLFEYFSETQRNKGNFPGRFSGRQFSNSRSEMNVSTLELGDSALYLCASSLSDRNTEAFFGQGTRLTVV.

This sequence joins TRBV27 and TRBJ1-5, with D unresolved. The CDR3 has 15 residues. V shed 10 bases and J shed 1 base, with 17 bases lying between them. Per germline, CDR1 MNHEY and CDR2 SMNVEV (reference sequence). CDR3 sequence: CATQRWTGSNQPQHF. CDR3 in DNA: TGTGCCACCCAACGGTGGACGGGGAGCAATCAGCCCCAGCATTTT.

This clone was counted a single time. The V gene is TRBV11-2, the J gene TRBJ2-3; TRBD2 agrees at 7 bases. Germline V gene data show CDR1 as SGHAT and CDR2 as FQNNGV. V shed 2 bases and J 11 bases; nucleotides not matched to a gene: 10. This CDR3 spans 14 amino acids. The CDR3 loop reads CASSLKREASGQYF. The CDR3 DNA reads TGTGCCAGCAGCTTAAAACGGGAGGCCTCAGGGCAGTATTTT.

This rearrangement joins TRBV5-1 to TRBJ2-1, with D possibly being TRBD1 (6 bases). CDR3 size: 14 residues. Looked up from germline, CDR1 is SGHRS and CDR2 is YFSETQ. V gave up 6 bases and J gave up 5 bases, with 15 bases separating them. The CDR3: CASNPTGLNNEQFF. CDR3 in DNA: TGCGCCAGCAACCCCACAGGGCTGAACAATGAGCAGTTCTTC.

The chain is built from TRBV2 and TRBJ2-7, with 11 bases matching TRBD2. V lost 8 bases and J lost 5; bases outside the gene matches: 5. Germline lookup yields CDR1 SNHLY and CDR2 FYNNEI. The CDR3 sequence is 13 residues long. Here the CDR3 DNA reads TGTGCCAGCGGGACTAGCGGTCGGGACGAGCAGTACTTC. Protein: CASGTSGRDEQYF.

This clone was counted between two and nine times. V usage is TRBV5-6 and J usage is TRBJ2-2; no firm D call. V lost 0 bases, J lost 0 bases, and 9 bases lay in between. CDR1 and CDR2 (germline): SGHDT, YYEEEE. This CDR3 is 16 amino acids long. The CDR3 bases are TGTGCCAGCAGCTTGGAGCACTACGCGAACACCGGGGAGCTGTTTTTT. This translates into CASSLEHYANTGELFF.

This clone has just one count. The chain links TRBV7-2 to TRBJ1-5, with a tentative D call TRBD1 (6 bases). This CDR3 is 13 amino acids long. V was trimmed by 5 bases and J by 4 bases, leaving 9 bases between them. Germline V gene sequence: CDR1 SGHTA, CDR2 FQGNSA. Here the CDR3 reads CASSNTGNQPQHF. CDR3 nucleotides: TGTGCCAGCAGCAATACAGGGAATCAGCCCCAGCATTTT. Supplemented by reference TRBV7-2 and TRBJ1-5, the full variable domain reads GAGVSQSPSNKVTEKGKDVELRCDPISGHTALYWYRQSLGQGLEFLIYFQGNSAPDKSGLPSDRFSAERTGGSVSTLTIQRTQQEDSAVYLCASSNTGNQPQHFGDGTRLSIL.

The V gene is TRBV5-6, the J gene TRBJ1-3; D not certain. The CDR3 is 14 amino acids. V lost 2 bases and J lost 0, with 6 bases in between. Looked up from germline, CDR1 is SGHDT and CDR2 is YYEEEE. The CDR3 DNA reads as TGTGCCAGCAGCTTTGCGGGCTCTGGAAACACCATATATTTT. It translates to CASSFAGSGNTIYF. Full variable domain (missing parts from reference TRBV5-6 and TRBJ1-3): DAGVTQSPTHLIKTRGQQVTLRCSPKSGHDTVSWYQQALGQGPQFIFQYYEEEERQRGNFPDRFSGHQFPNYSSELNVNALLLGDSALYLCASSFAGSGNTIYFGEGSWLTVV.

V is TRBV6-5 and J is TRBJ1-5, with 8 bases lining up with TRBD1. In germline, CDR1 is MNHEY, CDR2 SVGAGI. CDR3 length equals 13 residues. V dropped 6 bases and J dropped 4; count of bases not matched to a gene: 2. In DNA form, the CDR3 reads TGTGCCAGCAGGGGACAGGTTAATCAGCCCCAGCATTTT. Amino acids: CASRGQVNQPQHF.

CDR3 in amino acids: CASSEGGGRTQYF. The DNA of the CDR3 is TGTGCCAGCAGCGAGGGGGGTGGCCGGACCCAGTACTTC. The chain links TRBV6-5 to TRBJ2-5, with D possibly being TRBD1 or TRBD2 (6 bases each). From germline, CDR1 is MNHEY and CDR2 SVGAGI. V gave up 6 bases and J gave up 7 bases, with 15 bases separating them. This CDR3 is built from 13 residues.

The rearrangement uses TRBV27 and TRBJ2-1; no clear D gene. V dropped 4 bases and J dropped 9 bases, with 13 bases sitting between them. CDR3 length: 13 residues. Germline lookup yields CDR1 MNHEY and CDR2 SMNVEV (reference sequence). The CDR3 protein is CASSSMGLGEQFF. The CDR3 nucleotides read TGTGCCAGCAGTTCGATGGGGTTGGGTGAGCAGTTCTTC.

The chain combines TRBV15 with TRBJ1-2; possible D gene TRBD1, 5 bases. Germline V gene lookup returns CDR1 LNHNV and CDR2 YYDKDF (reference sequence). The CDR3 has 18 amino acids. Trimming removed 1 base from V and 0 bases from J, with 18 bases in between. In nucleotides, the CDR3 is TGTGCCACCAGCAGAGTTCCGGGACGTACGTTAGCTAACTATGGCTACACCTTC. Protein product: CATSRVPGRTLANYGYTF.

This clone was observed a few times. V and J are TRBV5-1 and TRBJ2-3; D gene uncertain. The length of the CDR3 is 12 residues. The V gene lost 4 bases and the J gene lost 4 bases, with 7 bases spanning the gap. The germline gives CDR1 SGHRS, CDR2 YFSETQ. This CDR3 reads CASSPPSDTQYF. CDR3 nucleotide sequence: TGCGCCAGCAGCCCCCCTTCAGATACGCAGTATTTT.

V gene TRBV18 combines with J gene TRBJ2-5; D possibly corresponds to TRBD2 (7 bases). The CDR3 consists of 15 residues. Looked up from germline, CDR1 is KGHSH and CDR2 is LQKENI. Between the trimmed V and J ends, which lost 0 bases and 5 bases, there was a span of 13 bases. The CDR3 is CASSPPEGGAETQYF. The DNA of the CDR3 is TGTGCCAGCTCACCACCGGAAGGGGGGGCCGAGACCCAGTACTTC.

The chain uses TRBV6-4 and TRBJ2-5; D unclear. This CDR3 is built from 13 residues. Germline V gene lookup returns CDR1 MRHNA and CDR2 SNTAGT. Trimming left V 5 bases short and J 2 bases short, with 9 bases between. The CDR3 coding sequence is TGTGCCAGCAGTCTCGGACGGCAAGAGACCCAGTACTTC. This translates into CASSLGRQETQYF.

Here the CDR3 DNA reads TGTGCCAGCAGACTAGCAGGAGGGTCCTACAATGAGCAGTTCTTC. Translation gives CASRLAGGSYNEQFF. The chain has TRBV27 and TRBJ2-1; D perhaps matches TRBD2 (6 bases). This CDR3 spans 15 amino acids. Germline V gene lookup returns CDR1 MNHEY and CDR2 SMNVEV (reference sequence). Trimming shortened V by 6 bases and J by 1 base, and 13 bases separated the two germline ends.

This clone was recorded once. This chain joins TRBV28 and TRBJ2-1; TRBD2 matches at 8 bases. V was clipped by 4 bases and J by 5 bases; unmatched bases: 10. Looked up from germline, CDR1 is MDHEN and CDR2 is SYDVKM. The CDR3 has 16 amino acids. CDR3 protein: CASSSAGAVQDNEQFF. The CDR3 bases are TGTGCCAGCAGTTCAGCGGGAGCGGTGCAAGACAATGAGCAGTTCTTC.

The rearrangement joins TRBV11-2 to TRBJ2-7, with 11 bases fitting TRBD2. The CDR3 is 15 amino acids. V lost 0 bases and J lost 6; bases outside the gene matches: 4. CDR1 is SGHAT, CDR2 FQNNGV, per germline. In nucleotides, the CDR3 is TGTGCCAGCAGCTTAGAACTAGCGGGAGCAAGCGAGCAGTACTTC. Translating it yields CASSLELAGASEQYF. The entire variable domain, with the rest obtained from reference TRBV11-2 and TRBJ2-7, is as follows: EAGVAQSPRYKIIEKRQSVAFWCNPISGHATLYWYQQILGQGPKLLIQFQNNGVVDDSQLPKDRFSAERLKGVDSTLKIQPAKLEDSAVYLCASSLELAGASEQYFGPGTRLTVT.